These T cell receptor beta chains were read from a single sample in a study of OX40 agonist ivuxolimab in advanced cancers. Produced via immunoSEQ multiplex PCR; TCRdb's table is partial and in-frame only. The table shows about 40,000 clones, with about 91% occurring only once. The sequenced sample was CD4+ or CD8+ T cells sorted from blood, obtained in a trial of the OX40 agonist ivuxolimab. These TCRs come from an adult with an advanced solid tumor such as melanoma, head and neck, liver or kidney cancer. Each CDR3 is given with its conserved first and last residue. Each record gives: V gene, CDR3 length, J gene, clone size, D gene, CDR3 protein, CDR3 DNA. D genes are given only for firm matches. A row's size may be missing; if present it is once, few, many or a size class.

>TRBV9|13|TRBJ2-5|.|.
CASSDGIQETQYF
TGTGCCAGCAGCGACGGAATCCAAGAGACCCAGTACTTC
>TRBV4-1|17|TRBJ2-1|.|.
CASSQKYVADTYNEQFF
TGCGCCAGCAGCCAAAAGTACGTTGCGGATACCTACAATGAGCAGTTCTTC
>TRBV7-9|12|TRBJ2-2|few|.
CASSVGSGELFF
TGTGCCAGCAGCGTGGGGTCCGGGGAGCTGTTTTTT
>TRBV28|15|TRBJ2-7|few|TRBD2
CASTPTPAGGYEQYF
TGTGCCAGCACCCCTACTCCAGCGGGAGGTTACGAGCAGTACTTC
>TRBV11-2|15|TRBJ2-5|.|TRBD2
CASSRGLAGGETQYF
TGTGCCAGCAGCCGCGGACTAGCGGGAGGTGAGACCCAGTACTTC
>TRBV7-9|15|TRBJ2-7|.|.
CASSPRQEPTYEQYF
TGTGCCAGCAGCCCCCGACAGGAGCCAACCTACGAGCAGTACTTC
>TRBV7-9|10|TRBJ2-1|.|.
CASSVNEQFF
TGTGCCAGCAGCGTTAATGAGCAGTTCTTC
>TRBV27|15|TRBJ1-1|.|TRBD1
CASSEYRGQHTEAFF
TGTGCCAGCAGTGAGTACAGGGGACAGCACACTGAAGCTTTCTTT
>TRBV27|14|TRBJ2-1|.|.
CASSLHPASNEQFF
TGTGCCAGCAGTTTACACCCCGCGTCCAATGAGCAGTTCTTC
>TRBV28|15|TRBJ1-5|.|TRBD1
CASSLYRGSNQPQHF
TGTGCCAGCAGTTTATACAGGGGTAGCAATCAGCCCCAGCATTTT
>TRBV30|10|TRBJ2-3|once|.
CAWRSDTQYF
TGTGCCTGGAGGTCAGATACGCAGTATTTT
>TRBV30|14|TRBJ1-2|.|.
CAWSVRGGLYGYTF
TGTGCCTGGAGTGTACGGGGAGGCCTCTATGGCTACACCTTC
>TRBV6-5|14|TRBJ2-1|once|.
CASSYPGYYNEQFF
TGTGCCAGCAGTTACCCGGGCTACTACAATGAGCAGTTCTTC
>TRBV11-2|13|TRBJ2-7|.|.
CASSFADSYEQYF
TGTGCCAGCAGCTTCGCGGATTCCTACGAGCAGTACTTC
>TRBV27|14|TRBJ1-5|.|.
CASSFWGDSQPQHF
TGTGCCAGCAGTTTTTGGGGTGATAGTCAGCCCCAGCATTTT
>TRBV27|16|TRBJ2-7|.|.
CASSTRDGGPRYEQYF
TGTGCCAGCAGTACGCGGGACGGAGGCCCTCGATACGAGCAGTACTTC
>TRBV11-2|14|TRBJ1-3|.|.
CASNLGGTGNTIYF
TGTGCCTCTAACCTTGGGGGAACTGGAAACACCATATATTTT
>TRBV7-6|18|TRBJ2-2|.|.
CASSSRRDTLTNTGELFF
TGTGCCAGCAGTTCGCGCAGGGACACCCTTACGAACACCGGGGAGCTGTTTTTT
>TRBV28|11|TRBJ2-1|.|.
CASSQNNEQFF
TGTGCCAGCAGCCAGAACAATGAGCAGTTCTTC
>TRBV5-1|13|TRBJ2-7|.|.
CASSLGTTYEQYF
TGCGCCAGCAGCTTGGGTACTACCTACGAGCAGTACTTC
>TRBV11-2|14|TRBJ2-7|.|TRBD1
CASSSGTGAYEQYF
TGTGCCAGCAGCTCGGGGACAGGGGCCTACGAGCAGTACTTC
>TRBV6-1|15|TRBJ1-4|medium-sized|.
CASSDQGYTNEKLFF
TGTGCCAGCAGTGACCAGGGGTATACTAATGAAAAACTGTTTTTT
>TRBV2|16|TRBJ1-4|.|TRBD1
CASRPTGGAENEKLFF
TGTGCCAGCAGACCTACAGGGGGCGCGGAGAATGAAAAACTGTTTTTT
>TRBV30|15|TRBJ2-7|.|TRBD2
CAWSVGLAGAHEQYF
TGTGCCTGGAGTGTAGGACTAGCGGGAGCTCACGAGCAGTACTTC
>TRBV15|16|TRBJ2-7|.|.
CATSRDRTGSSYEQYF
TGTGCCACCAGCAGAGATCGAACGGGATCCTCCTACGAGCAGTACTTC
>TRBV10-3|14|TRBJ2-7|.|.
CAISGAGNSYEQYF
TGTGCCATCAGTGGGGCGGGAAACTCCTACGAGCAGTACTTC
>TRBV7-9|13|TRBJ2-2|.|.
CASSGRTAGELFF
TGTGCCAGCAGCGGCCGGACGGCCGGGGAGCTGTTTTTT
>TRBV5-1|16|TRBJ2-7|.|TRBD2
CASSAGVGAGVNEQYF
TGCGCCAGCAGCGCCGGCGTTGGAGCGGGAGTGAATGAGCAGTACTTC
>TRBV27|14|TRBJ2-7|few|.
CASSVGTTPYEQYF
TGTGCCAGCAGTGTTGGGACAACACCCTACGAGCAGTACTTC
>TRBV5-1|14|TRBJ1-4|.|.
CASRNGRTNEKLFF
TGCGCCAGCAGGAACGGACGTACTAATGAAAAACTGTTTTTT
>TRBV28|13|TRBJ2-7|.|TRBD2
CASSISGVYEQYF
TGTGCCAGCAGCATAAGCGGGGTCTACGAGCAGTACTTC
>TRBV4-1|14|TRBJ1-1|.|.
CASSSRVFGSEAFF
.
>TRBV7-9|14|TRBJ2-7|.|TRBD2
CASSSLTSSYEQYF
TGTGCCAGCAGCTCACTGACTAGCTCGTACGAGCAGTACTTC
>TRBV4-1|14|TRBJ2-7|.|.
CASSHPGKAYEQYF
TGCGCCAGCAGCCACCCCGGGAAGGCCTACGAGCAGTACTTC
>TRBV13|14|TRBJ2-7|.|.
CASSLGSLGYEQYF
TGTGCCAGCAGCTTAGGTTCCCTAGGCTACGAGCAGTACTTC
>TRBV28|16|TRBJ2-5|.|TRBD2
CASSLGLAGGGETQYF
TGTGCCAGCAGTTTAGGGCTAGCGGGAGGGGGAGAGACCCAGTACTTC
>TRBV7-8|16|TRBJ2-2|.|.
CASSPRQGGNTGELFF
TGTGCCAGCAGCCCCCGACAGGGAGGGAACACCGGGGAGCTGTTTTTT
>TRBV7-9|15|TRBJ1-4|.|.
CASSASGDDYEKLFF
TGTGCCAGCAGCGCGTCAGGGGATGATTATGAAAAACTGTTTTTT
>TRBV28|16|TRBJ1-4|.|.
CASSPTRGELNEKLFF
TGTGCCAGCAGTCCTACAAGAGGGGAATTAAATGAAAAACTGTTTTTT
>TRBV6-5|15|TRBJ1-6|once|.
CATRTGVGYNSPLHF
TGTGCCACAAGAACCGGTGTGGGATATAATTCACCCCTCCACTTT
>TRBV5-4|14|TRBJ2-1|.|.
CASSPGEGPDEQFF
TGTGCCAGCAGCCCTGGCGAGGGGCCGGATGAGCAGTTCTTC
>TRBV6-5|14|TRBJ2-7|.|TRBD1
CASSYGTGFYEQYF
TGTGCCAGCAGTTACGGGACAGGATTTTACGAGCAGTACTTC
>TRBV28|12|TRBJ2-1|.|.
CASSWDYNEQFF
TGTGCCAGCAGTTGGGACTACAATGAGCAGTTCTTC
>TRBV20-1|11|TRBJ1-1|.|.
CSGVWGTEAFF
TGCAGCGGCGTGTGGGGCACTGAAGCTTTCTTT
>TRBV28|14|TRBJ1-1|.|.
CASSFGLPYTEAFF
TGTGCCAGCAGTTTCGGTCTTCCCTACACTGAAGCTTTCTTT
>TRBV9|15|TRBJ2-1|once|.
CASSVVCVSYNEQFF
TGTGCCAGCAGCGTAGTCTGCGTTTCCTACAATGAGCAGTTCTTC